The 5 T cell receptor beta chains presented below share a single source sample, sequenced in a study of T-cell reconstitution after alpha-beta-depleted transplantation in children. Library preparation (for TCRbeta) was performed with unique molecular identifiers. A single record per CDR3 protein comes from TCRdb applying MiXCR to the PCR reads. This table has 77,000 or so distinct CDR3 sequences, about a sixth appearing once. The sample in question was PBMCs, mostly from graft donor cells, obtained 360 days after TCRalphabeta/CD19-depleted stem cell transplant. Every receptor here comes from a male patient between 2 and 15 years old who had a stem cell transplant for acute lymphoblastic leukemia, so the T cells may come from the graft donor.

This clonotype has only a few counts. The chain uses TRBV2 and TRBJ1-2; 7 positions match TRBD1. Germline-derived CDR1 and CDR2 are SNHLY and FYNNEI. This CDR3 has 14 amino acids. V lost 8 bases and J lost 5; bases outside the gene matches: 11. CDR3 loop: CASPRTGLGYGYTF. In nucleotides, the CDR3 is TGTGCCAGCCCCCGGACAGGTCTCGGGTATGGCTACACCTTC.

The rearrangement links TRBV6-5 to TRBJ2-4, with a possible D match to TRBD1 (6 bases). CDR3 length: 17 residues. Per the germline V gene, CDR1 is MNHEY and CDR2 is SVGAGI. With 5 bases removed from V and 0 bases from J, the gap between germline ends came to 17 bases. CDR3 amino acids: CASSTRQGTPAKNIQYF. The DNA of the CDR3 is TGTGCCAGCAGTACTCGTCAGGGGACCCCAGCCAAAAACATTCAGTACTTC.

This clonotype was recorded a few times. J is TRBJ2-5 and V is TRBV7-9; no firm D call. The CDR3 is made up of 10 amino acids. V was pared by 3 bases and J by 5 bases, with 1 base between. CDR1 and CDR2 from the germline V gene are SEHNR and FQNEAQ (reference sequence). This CDR3 is CASSFETQYF. The CDR3 DNA follows: TGTGCCAGCAGCTTCGAGACCCAGTACTTC.

The V and J genes are TRBV27 and TRBJ2-7; 9 bases fit TRBD2. The CDR3 is 16 residues long. The V segment lost 6 bases and the J segment 6 bases; nucleotides outside the gene matches: 15. CDR1 and CDR2 (germline): MNHEY, SMNVEV (reference sequence). CDR3 sequence reads: CASRKSPGLAAREQYF. CDR3 DNA: TGTGCCAGCAGAAAATCTCCGGGACTAGCAGCTCGCGAGCAGTACTTC.

This clonotype was seen more than once but under ten times. The genes are TRBV11-2 and TRBJ2-3; D unresolved. CDR3 length: 15 amino acids. V was pared by 1 base and J by 2 bases, with 10 bases between. Germline CDR1 and CDR2: SGHAT and FQNNGV. CDR3 in amino acids: CASSLGLGYTDTQYF. DNA for the CDR3: TGTGCCAGCAGCTTAGGGTTGGGATACACAGATACGCAGTATTTT.